Each of the 6 T cell receptor beta chains below was sequenced from the same sample in a study of shared clonotypes between healthy human individuals. Libraries were prepared by immunoSEQ multiplex PCR; TCRdb keeps only in-frame clonotypes and omits some of them. Of about 1.1 million clones listed, 60% to 85% were seen once; the top ten hold roughly 0.83%. The material sequenced was memory CD4+ T cells from PBMCs. The subset was: CD45RA-negative fraction. These receptors all stem from a man aged 18 to 29 in good health. Some clones in this sample may be carry-over from other donors' samples.

The V call is TRBV2, the J call TRBJ2-3; no clear D. The CDR3 contains 12 residues. With 6 bases removed from V and 4 bases from J, the gap between germline ends came to 8 bases. Germline CDR1 SNHLY, CDR2 FYNNEI. As DNA, the CDR3 is TGTGCCAGCAGCCCGTCTCCAGATACGCAGTATTTT. Protein: CASSPSPDTQYF.

This chain joins TRBV7-9 and TRBJ1-3; TRBD1 matches 7 bases. Germline trimming cut 4 bases from V and 9 bases from J; bases unmatched to any gene: 9. This CDR3 spans 14 amino acids. The germline V gene encodes CDR1 SEHNR and CDR2 FQNEAQ (reference sequence). CDR3 sequence: CASSSGQRWTTIYF. CDR3 DNA: TGTGCCAGCAGCTCGGGACAGCGGTGGACCACCATATATTTT.

The chain is built from TRBV7-9 and TRBJ2-7, with TRBD1 identical over 10 bases. In germline, CDR1 is SEHNR, CDR2 FQNEAQ (reference sequence). The length of the CDR3 is 14 residues. Trimming took 4 bases from V and 6 from J; bases not matched to a gene: 6. In DNA, the CDR3 is TGTGCCAGCAGCTACGACAGGGGGCGAAGCGAGCAGTACTTC. Its translation: CASSYDRGRSEQYF.

The chain joins TRBV6-5 to TRBJ1-1; no firm D call. Per the germline V gene, CDR1 is MNHEY and CDR2 is SVGAGI. There are 14 residues in the CDR3. V lost 4 bases and J lost 0, with 9 bases in between. The chain's CDR3 is CASSSPHVNTEAFF. The CDR3 DNA follows: TGTGCCAGCAGTTCACCTCACGTGAACACTGAAGCTTTCTTT.

The chain links TRBV9 to TRBJ2-3; 10 nucleotides line up with TRBD2. This CDR3 has 14 residues. From germline, CDR1 is SGDLS and CDR2 YYNGEE. With V trimmed by 4 bases and J by 4 bases, 3 bases remained unmatched. The CDR3 protein is CASSFGTSADTQYF. DNA for the CDR3: TGTGCCAGCAGCTTCGGGACTAGCGCAGATACGCAGTATTTT.

This clone occurred once. The J gene is TRBJ2-3, the V gene TRBV12-5, with 8 positions matching TRBD2. Germline V gene sequence: CDR1 LGHNT, CDR2 FRNRAP. The CDR3 has 16 amino acids. V shed 1 base and J 1 base; nucleotides not matched to a gene: 4. CDR3 sequence: CASGLAETSGTDTQYF. CDR3 sequence (DNA): TGTGCTAGTGGTTTGGCAGAGACTAGCGGCACAGATACGCAGTATTTT.